The rows below give T cell receptor beta chains drawn from one sample of a study of T-cell reconstitution after alpha-beta-depleted transplantation in children. In TCRdb, the PCR reads were re-called with MiXCR into one record per CDR3 protein. The sample carries hundreds of thousands of distinct CDR3 sequences, over 9.5% recorded once. The source material was PBMCs, sampled before TCRalphabeta/CD19-depleted stem cell transplant. These receptors were collected from a child younger than 10 with inherited bone marrow failure, due to receive a stem cell transplant. The CDR3 runs from the conserved cysteine through the conserved F or W. A D gene is named only where the DNA matches it firmly. Where a row states a size, it is once, few, many or the class of an expanded clone; other rows omit it.

J: TRBJ1-1
V: TRBV27
D: .
size: many
DNA: TGTGCCAGCAGTGACGTGACAAGACAAAACACTGAAGCTTTCTTT
CDR3: CASSDVTRQNTEAFF

J: TRBJ1-5
V: TRBV10-2
D: .
size: many
DNA: TGCGCCAGCACCGCTAATAGCAATCAGCCCCAGCATTTT
CDR3: CASTANSNQPQHF

J: TRBJ2-3
V: TRBV12-3/TRBV12-4
D: TRBD2
size: many
DNA: TGTGCCAGCAGTTTAGTTAGCGGGACTATGCAGTATTTT
CDR3: CASSLVSGTMQYF

J: TRBJ2-1
V: TRBV2
D: TRBD1
size: once
DNA: TGTGCCAGCTGTGAAATCGCACAGGGGTACAATGAGCAGTTCTTC
CDR3: CASCEIAQGYNEQFF

J: TRBJ2-3
V: TRBV12-3/TRBV12-4
D: .
size: many
DNA: TGTGCCAGCAGTTTTTTGAAGGCTACCTACACAGATACGCAGTATTTT
CDR3: CASSFLKATYTDTQYF

J: TRBJ2-4
V: TRBV7-9
D: .
size: many
DNA: TGTGCCAGCAGCCGCCCGACAGGTGACAAAAACATTCAGTACTTC
CDR3: CASSRPTGDKNIQYF

J: TRBJ2-1
V: TRBV29-1
D: .
size: many
DNA: TGCAGCGTTAAAAGGCCCGGGGTCAGTGAGCAGTTCTTC
CDR3: CSVKRPGVSEQFF

J: TRBJ2-1
V: TRBV27
D: TRBD2
size: few
DNA: TGTGCCAGCAGTTTATCAGCGGGAGATATCTACAATGAGCAGTTCTTC
CDR3: CASSLSAGDIYNEQFF

J: TRBJ2-7
V: TRBV20-1
D: .
size: many
DNA: TGCAGTGCGATCAACAGGGTCCTCCCCTACGAGCAGTACTTC
CDR3: CSAINRVLPYEQYF

J: TRBJ2-3
V: TRBV28
D: TRBD2
size: many
DNA: TGTGCCAGCAGTCTAGCGGGACATGGGGAAGATACGCAGTATTTT
CDR3: CASSLAGHGEDTQYF

J: TRBJ2-7
V: TRBV5-1
D: .
size: few
DNA: TGCGCCAGCAGCTTGGAGGCCGTTACCTACGAGCAGTACTTC
CDR3: CASSLEAVTYEQYF

J: TRBJ2-7
V: TRBV12-3/TRBV12-4
D: TRBD2
size: many
DNA: TGTGCCAGCAGACCGCGGACTAGCTCCTACGAGCAGTACTTC
CDR3: CASRPRTSSYEQYF

J: TRBJ1-3
V: TRBV12-3/TRBV12-4
D: .
size: many
DNA: TGTGCCAGCAGTTTACGACGGACCCTAAGCTCTGGAAACACCATATATTTT
CDR3: CASSLRRTLSSGNTIYF

J: TRBJ1-5
V: TRBV5-5
D: .
size: many
DNA: TGTGCCAGCAGCTTGGGGGTGAGAAATCAGCCCCAGCATTTT
CDR3: CASSLGVRNQPQHF

J: TRBJ2-7
V: TRBV6-2/TRBV6-3
D: TRBD2
size: many
DNA: TGTGCCAGCAGTCAGACTAGCCGAAGCTCCTACGAGCAGTACTTC
CDR3: CASSQTSRSSYEQYF

J: TRBJ1-3
V: TRBV28
D: .
size: many
DNA: TGTGCCAGCAGTGTAGGGTTCCTCTCTGGAAACACCATATATTTT
CDR3: CASSVGFLSGNTIYF

J: TRBJ2-7
V: TRBV5-1
D: TRBD2
size: many
DNA: TGCGCCAGCAGCTTGGCGGGAGGGTTCTACGAGCAGTACTTC
CDR3: CASSLAGGFYEQYF

J: TRBJ2-7
V: TRBV11-2
D: .
size: many
DNA: TGTGCCAGCAGTTTAGATGGTGAGGGGGGCTCCTACGAGCAGTACTTC
CDR3: CASSLDGEGGSYEQYF

J: TRBJ2-5
V: TRBV4-1
D: .
size: few
DNA: TGCGCCAGCCGCAGGTTGGGGCTTACGGGCGCAGCAAAAGAGACCCAGTACTTC
CDR3: CASRRLGLTGAAKETQYF

J: TRBJ2-2
V: TRBV19
D: .
size: few
DNA: TGTGCCACCGTAGGGAATCTGGGCGGGACCGGGGAGCTGTTTTTT
CDR3: CATVGNLGGTGELFF

J: TRBJ2-1
V: TRBV7-9
D: TRBD2
size: .
DNA: TGTGCCAGCAGCACCTCCTGGCGGGAGGGCGCCAATGAGCAGTTCTTC
CDR3: CASSTSWREGANEQFF

J: TRBJ2-7
V: TRBV7-2
D: .
size: many
DNA: TGTGCCAGCAGCCGCGGCCAAGACGAGCAGTACTTC
CDR3: CASSRGQDEQYF

J: TRBJ1-3
V: TRBV27
D: .
size: many
DNA: TGTGCCAGCAGCCGAAGACCGGGCGGAAACACCATATATTTT
CDR3: CASSRRPGGNTIYF

J: TRBJ2-1
V: TRBV2
D: .
size: .
DNA: TGTGCCAGCCAGCGAGCGGTTAATGAGCAGTTCTTC
CDR3: CASQRAVNEQFF

J: TRBJ2-2
V: TRBV10-3
D: .
size: many
DNA: TGTGCCATCTCGTTCGCGGAGGGGGTCAACACCGGGGAGCTGTTTTTT
CDR3: CAISFAEGVNTGELFF

J: TRBJ2-7
V: TRBV10-2
D: TRBD2
size: many
DNA: TGCGCCAGCACCCTAGCGGGAGGAAGCTACGAGCAGTACTTC
CDR3: CASTLAGGSYEQYF

J: TRBJ2-1
V: TRBV7-2
D: TRBD2
size: many
DNA: TGTGCCAGCAGCTTAGGGCGGTGGGGAGGGGAAGGGGACAATGAGCAGTTCTTC
CDR3: CASSLGRWGGEGDNEQFF

J: TRBJ2-5
V: TRBV7-2
D: TRBD1
size: many
DNA: TGTGCCAGCAGCTTATCAGGGGGCGATGAGACCCAGTACTTC
CDR3: CASSLSGGDETQYF

J: TRBJ2-1
V: TRBV5-4
D: .
size: few
DNA: TGTGCCAGCAGCCTCAGGGGGCGCGGGGGCGATGAGCAGTTCTTC
CDR3: CASSLRGRGGDEQFF